This T cell receptor beta chain is drawn from a study of T cell repertoires in cytomegalovirus infection. Study overall: Peptides in the study included HLA-C-restricted and HLA-B-restricted CMV epitopes. Public TCR beta signatures marked donors with CMV infection and the matching HLA. Study-wide results and caveats: The ex vivo response was dominated by HLA-C-restricted CMV-specific TCR beta clonotypes. Identification of carriers of CMV plus the relevant HLA was achieved through cumulative public TCR beta family frequency.

This clonotype was counted many times. Its antigen is currently unknown. This CDR3 is 15 amino acids long. V lost 5 bases, J lost 6 bases, and 14 bases lay in between. Per germline, CDR1 SGHTA and CDR2 FQGNSA. From the reads, TCRdb called clonotypes with MiXCR, one entry per CDR3 protein. The table includes 550,000 to 700,000 distinct CDR3 sequences, under 45% detected once. This specimen consisted of cultured PBMCs, obtained from culture after CMV antigen stimulation. The sequence was collected from a human donor in good health (CMV status not recorded). Some clones in this sample may be carry-over from other donors' samples. The chain employs TRBV7-2 and TRBJ1-6; perhaps TRBD1 as D (6 bases). For the CDR3, the DNA is TGTGCCAGCAGCACAGACCAGGGGTTTAATTCACCCCTCCACTTT. This codes for CASSTDQGFNSPLHF.